This T cell receptor beta chain was identified during a study of blood T cell repertoires in COVID-19. Overall study: Whether acute or convalescent, the COVID-19 samples came from the United States, Italy and Spain. The cDNA or gDNA used as material had been derived from T cells, B-cell-depleted T cells, or PBMCs.

CDR3 length: 16 residues. With V trimmed by 7 bases and J by 2 bases, 13 bases remained unmatched. How the authors handled the data: How many nucleated cells were present was estimated from reference gene primer amplification. Assay used: immunoSEQ multiplex PCR; TCRdb lists only in-frame clones, some missing. D and trimming come from the DNA, and the V and J calls and clone size come from that table. The sample has 30,000 to 40,000 clones, around 90% seen once; the top ten hold 13% to 15%. Sequencing was performed on peripheral blood. The sequence was obtained from a man aged 55 to 70 with active COVID-19. This chain links TRBV23-1 with TRBJ2-7; 8 bases agree with TRBD1. TRBV23-1 is an ORF, with its function uncertain. CDR3 region: CASKRPGQGEPYEQYF. CDR3 nucleotide sequence: TGCGCCAGCAAACGACCCGGACAGGGAGAACCCTACGAGCAGTACTTC.